This T cell receptor beta chain comes out of a study of CD8 T cells in Susac syndrome. CDR1 is DFQATT, CDR2 SNEGSKA, per germline (reference sequence). The V segment lost 8 bases and the J segment 1 base; nucleotides outside the gene matches: 5. The CDR3 length is 13 residues. Roughly 0.45 to 1 ug RNA was reverse transcribed with random hexamers. The TCR beta CDR3 was amplified by immunoSEQ multiplex PCR across 54 Vbeta, 13 Jbeta. TCRdb re-analysed the immunoSEQ multiplex PCR reads in MiXCR, keeping a single row per CDR3 protein. The sample includes about 300,000 distinct CDR3 sequences, roughly 94% of them seen just once. The authors carried out high-throughput sequencing of TCR beta. They applied it to CD8+ and CD4+ T cells obtained from blood. The CD8+ and CD4+ T cells were negatively isolated, with the TEMRA cells enriched by FACS.

The chain recombines TRBV20-1 with TRBJ2-3; TRBD2 aligns across 8 bases. This TCR came from a human donor with multiple sclerosis. The source material was CD4+ T cells from PBMCs. In DNA, the CDR3 is TGCAGTTCCCCGGGACTAGGCACAGATACGCAGTATTTT. This translates into CSSPGLGTDTQYF.